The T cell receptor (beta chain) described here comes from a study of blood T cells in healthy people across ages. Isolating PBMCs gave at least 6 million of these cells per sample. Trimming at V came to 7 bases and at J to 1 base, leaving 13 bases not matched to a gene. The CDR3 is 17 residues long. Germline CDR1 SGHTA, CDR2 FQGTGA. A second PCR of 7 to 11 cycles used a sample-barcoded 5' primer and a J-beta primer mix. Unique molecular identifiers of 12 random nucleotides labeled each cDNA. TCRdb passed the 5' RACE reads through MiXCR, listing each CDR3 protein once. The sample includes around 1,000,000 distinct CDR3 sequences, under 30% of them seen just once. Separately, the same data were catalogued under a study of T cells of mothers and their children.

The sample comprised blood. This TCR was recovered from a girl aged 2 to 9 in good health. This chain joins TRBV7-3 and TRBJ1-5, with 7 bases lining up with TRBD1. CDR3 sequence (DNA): TGTGCCAGCACCCAAGGACAGGTCAACGGGAGCAATCAGCCCCAGCATTTT. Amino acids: CASTQGQVNGSNQPQHF.